A single sample gave rise to the 26 T cell receptor beta chains below, sequenced in a study of shared clonotypes between healthy human individuals. Generated by immunoSEQ multiplex PCR, the TCRdb table keeps only in-frame clones and is missing some. Of roughly 400,000 clones detected, 96% appear once; the ten largest clones hold about 0.32%. The sequenced sample was memory CD8+ T cells sorted from blood. Subset of the sample: CD45RO+ cells pooled with CCR7-negative TemRA cells. The source of these receptors is a man aged 30 to 45 in good health.

CDR3: CASSLIAGDTDTQYF. In DNA form, the CDR3 reads TGTGCCAGCAGCTTAATAGCGGGAGACACAGATACGCAGTATTTT. The chain employs TRBV7-3 and TRBJ2-3, with 9 bases aligning to TRBD2. The CDR3 loop spans 15 amino acids. Losses at the gene ends were 1 base for V and 2 bases for J; bases not matched to a gene: 1. Germline assignment: CDR1 SGHTA and CDR2 FQGTGA.

This chain joins TRBV19 and TRBJ2-7; no clear D gene. This CDR3 is 14 amino acids long. V lost 3 bases and J lost 3, with 12 bases in between. Germline V gene data show CDR1 as LNHDA and CDR2 as SQIVND (reference sequence). Written as DNA, the CDR3 is TGTGCCAGTAGTATGGGCCAGTCCGACTACGAGCAGTACTTC. It yields the protein CASSMGQSDYEQYF.

Concerning this clone itself: Germline is not matched at one junction end, which may reflect a read error. The chain couples TRBV5-4 to TRBJ2-2; possible D gene TRBD2, 5 bases. This CDR3 is 15 amino acids long. CDR1 is SGHNT, CDR2 YYREEE, per germline (reference sequence). DNA for the CDR3: TGTGCCAGCAGCTTGGCCCAGGCGAACACCGGGGAGCTGCTTTTT. Its translation: CASSLAQANTGELLF.

The CDR3 nucleotides are TGCGCCAGCAGCCAAGACAGGGAAGAGCAGTACTTC. Translation: CASSQDREEQYF. This rearrangement joins TRBV4-1 to TRBJ2-7; D possibly corresponds to TRBD1 (5 bases). Germline-derived CDR1 and CDR2 are MGHRA and YSYEKL. Deletions cut 0 bases from V and 7 bases from J, with 7 bases between. There are 12 residues in the CDR3.

The chain employs TRBV28 and TRBJ2-7; 11 bases are a match to TRBD2. The CDR3 is 14 amino acids. Germline V gene lookup returns CDR1 MDHEN and CDR2 SYDVKM. The J segment lost 3 bases and the V segment lost 6 bases, leaving 4 bases of the junction unmatched. CDR3 nucleotide sequence: TGTGCCAGCAGCCCTAGCGGGAGGTACTACGAGCAGTACTTC. Translating gives CASSPSGRYYEQYF.

The chain carries TRBV5-6 and TRBJ1-4, with TRBD1 matching 7 bases. This CDR3 region has 15 residues. The germline V gene has CDR1 SGHDT and CDR2 YYEEEE. V gave up 4 bases and J gave up 2 bases; unmatched junction bases: 5. CDR3 nucleotide sequence: TGTGCCAGCAGCCGACAGGGAGAGACTAATGAAAAACTGTTTTTT. Translation: CASSRQGETNEKLFF.

The genes are TRBV9 and TRBJ2-1, with 7 positions matching TRBD2. Trimming removed 3 bases from V and 6 bases from J; junction bases left unmatched: 0. CDR1 is SGDLS and CDR2 is YYNGEE in the germline V gene. The CDR3 extends over 12 amino acids. The CDR3 region has the DNA TGTGCCAGCAGCGGGACTAGCAATGAGCAGTTCTTC. It codes for CASSGTSNEQFF.

V and J are TRBV7-6 and TRBJ2-5; 7 nucleotides line up with TRBD1. With V trimmed by 5 bases and J by 5 bases, 5 bases remained unmatched. The CDR3 extends over 13 amino acids. Looked up from germline, CDR1 is SGHVS and CDR2 is FNYEAQ. The CDR3 loop reads CASSHRGLETQYF. CDR3 nucleotides: TGTGCCAGCAGCCACAGGGGTTTGGAGACCCAGTACTTC.

The count of this clone is one. The chain has TRBV30 and TRBJ2-2; no reliable D call. Looked up from germline, CDR1 is GTSNPN and CDR2 is SVGIG (reference sequence). This CDR3 has 14 amino acids. Trimming removed 0 bases from V and 6 bases from J, with 11 bases in between. CDR3 region: CAWSVPSLPGELFF. Here the CDR3 DNA reads TGTGCCTGGAGTGTACCATCTCTCCCCGGGGAGCTGTTTTTT. Variable domain in full (rest from reference TRBV30 and TRBJ2-2): SQTIHQWPATLVQPVGSPLSLECTVEGTSNPNLYWYRQAAGRGLQLLFYSVGIGQISSEVPQNLSASRPQDRQFILSSKKLLLSDSGFYLCAWSVPSLPGELFFGEGSRLTVL.

This clone came up once. The chain has TRBV9 and TRBJ1-1; D perhaps matches TRBD1 (6 bases). The CDR3 is made up of 14 amino acids. Trimming shortened V by 4 bases and J by 4 bases, and 14 bases separated the two germline ends. Germline loops: CDR1 SGDLS, CDR2 YYNGEE. CDR3 sequence (DNA): TGTGCCAGCAGCTCCTCAGGGGTGAGCACTGAAGCTTTCTTT. This codes for CASSSSGVSTEAFF.

The sample holds one count of this clone. The rearrangement uses TRBV5-4 and TRBJ2-2; TRBD2 agrees at 14 bases. J was trimmed by 3 bases and V by 5 bases; bases with no gene match: 6. From germline, CDR1 is SGHNT and CDR2 YYREEE (reference sequence). The CDR3 consists of 17 residues. Here the CDR3 reads CASSRGLAGVDTGELFF. CDR3 nucleotide sequence: TGTGCCAGCAGTAGGGGACTAGCGGGAGTGGACACCGGGGAGCTGTTTTTT. The whole variable domain, remainder taken from reference TRBV5-4 and TRBJ2-2, is ETGVTQSPTHLIKTRGQQVTLRCSSQSGHNTVSWYQQALGQGPQFIFQYYREEENGRGNFPPRFSGLQFPNYSSELNVNALELDDSALYLCASSRGLAGVDTGELFFGEGSRLTVL.

Of note for this clone: Other DNA sequences in this sample translate to the same CDR3. V usage is TRBV5-6 and J usage is TRBJ2-4; D is ambiguous. The CDR3 extends over 14 amino acids. V was pared by 1 base and J by 0 bases, with 5 bases between. Per germline, CDR1 SGHDT and CDR2 YYEEEE. CDR3 nucleotides: TGTGCCAGCAGCTTGCTGGGAGCCAAAAACATTCAGTACTTC. Its translation: CASSLLGAKNIQYF.

This clone was found once. V is TRBV19 and J is TRBJ1-3; D may be TRBD1 (5 bases). With 8 bases removed from V and 0 bases from J, the gap between germline ends came to 14 bases. Germline lookup yields CDR1 LNHDA and CDR2 SQIVND (reference sequence). This CDR3 is 15 amino acids long. CDR3: CASAGRRYSGNTIYF. CDR3 coding DNA: TGTGCCAGTGCAGGGCGGCGGTACTCTGGAAACACCATATATTTT.

V is TRBV9 and J is TRBJ2-7, with D unresolved. There are 14 residues in the CDR3. Germline assignment: CDR1 SGDLS and CDR2 YYNGEE. The V gene lost 0 bases and the J gene lost 4 bases, with 11 bases spanning the gap. The CDR3 DNA reads as TGTGCCAGCAGCGTAGACGGGTTGACTTACGAGCAGTACTTC. Amino acid sequence: CASSVDGLTYEQYF.

This clone has only a few counts. The V call is TRBV18, the J call TRBJ2-3; D ambiguous. The CDR3 is 13 residues long. V was trimmed by 0 bases and J by 2 bases, leaving 3 bases between them. Per the germline V gene, CDR1 is KGHSH and CDR2 is LQKENI. The CDR3 reads CASSPPVTDTQYF. CDR3 in DNA: TGTGCCAGCTCACCACCGGTCACAGATACGCAGTATTTT.

This sequence joins TRBV10-1 and TRBJ2-1; D not resolved. V was clipped by 5 bases and J by 8 bases, with 13 bases between them. CDR1 WNHNN and CDR2 SYGVQD come from the germline V gene (reference sequence). This CDR3 is built from 13 residues. CDR3 residues: CASSSRVRDEQFF. CDR3 coding DNA: TGCGCCAGCAGTTCCCGGGTCCGGGATGAGCAGTTCTTC.

This clone was detected only once. Written as DNA, the CDR3 is TGTGCCAGCTCACCGGGACAGGCAGATACGCAGTATTTT. It codes for CASSPGQADTQYF. This sequence joins TRBV18 and TRBJ2-3, with 8 bases lining up with TRBD1. The CDR3 has 13 residues. Germline-derived CDR1 and CDR2 are KGHSH and LQKENI. V shed 3 bases, J shed 4 bases, and the junction held 0 bases outside the gene matches.

The CDR3 spells CASRWGSGTEAFF. In DNA form, the CDR3 reads TGTGCCAGCCGATGGGGAAGCGGCACTGAAGCTTTCTTT. The chain has TRBV6-1 and TRBJ1-1, with D uncertain. From germline, CDR1 is MNHNS and CDR2 SASEGT. V shed 8 bases and J shed 4 bases, with 14 bases lying between them. The CDR3 is 13 residues long.

The rearrangement joins TRBV28 to TRBJ1-5; 8 bases are a match to TRBD1. Germline CDR1 MDHEN, CDR2 SYDVKM. The CDR3 is made up of 15 amino acids. The V and J ends lost 6 bases and 1 base, in that order; junction bases with no gene match: 5. CDR3 sequence (DNA): TGTGCCAGCAGCTGGACAGGGAACAGCAATCAGCCCCAGCATTTT. Translation gives CASSWTGNSNQPQHF.

In this sample, this clone turned up a few times. Other DNA sequences of this sample code for an identical CDR3. The chain links TRBV6-5 to TRBJ1-4; possible D gene TRBD1, 5 bases. This CDR3 has 15 residues. The germline V and J ends were trimmed by 0 bases and 0 bases, with 5 bases remaining between them. Germline V gene sequence: CDR1 MNHEY, CDR2 SVGAGI. The CDR3 DNA is TGTGCCAGCAGTTACTCAGGGGCAACTAATGAAAAACTGTTTTTT. It is translated as CASSYSGATNEKLFF.

The chain is built from TRBV6-5 and TRBJ2-6; no clear D. CDR1 and CDR2 from the germline V gene are MNHEY and SVGAGI. Trimming cost V 2 bases and J 0 bases, with 5 bases left between them. The CDR3 totals 15 residues. As DNA, the CDR3 is TGTGCCAGCAGTTACGGTCCCTCTGGGGCCAACGTCCTGACTTTC. Translation gives CASSYGPSGANVLTF.

This chain joins TRBV6-5 and TRBJ2-7; D gene uncertain. V dropped 4 bases and J dropped 3 bases, with 10 bases sitting between them. From germline, CDR1 is MNHEY and CDR2 SVGAGI. The CDR3 sequence is 13 residues long. This CDR3 reads CASSWSYRYEQYF. The CDR3 nucleotides are TGTGCCAGCAGTTGGTCCTACCGCTACGAGCAGTACTTC.

This chain connects TRBV6-1 to TRBJ1-5, with TRBD1 matching over 11 bases. V shed 3 bases and J 6 bases; nucleotides not matched to a gene: 7. Germline assignment: CDR1 MNHNS and CDR2 SASEGT. This CDR3 is built from 16 residues. The CDR3 coding sequence is TGTGCCAGCAGTGATATGGGGACAGGGGGATCTCAGCCCCAGCATTTT. It codes for CASSDMGTGGSQPQHF.

V is TRBV10-3 and J is TRBJ1-1; D is unclear. V was pared by 0 bases and J by 1 base, with 9 bases between. Germline values: CDR1 ENHRY, CDR2 SYGVKD. CDR3 length: 15 amino acids. The CDR3 DNA sequence: TGTGCCATCAGTGAGTCCCTGGCAGGGAACACTGAAGCTTTCTTT. Protein: CAISESLAGNTEAFF.

J is TRBJ1-4 and V is TRBV5-1; 9 nucleotides match TRBD1. V lost 1 base to trimming and J lost 7 bases; unmatched junction nucleotides: 11. The CDR3 runs to 17 residues. The germline V gene encodes CDR1 SGHRS and CDR2 YFSETQ. DNA of the CDR3: TGCGCCAGCAGCTTGAATTTGGGAGGACAGGGGACTGAAAAACTGTTTTTT. Protein: CASSLNLGGQGTEKLFF.

The gene calls are TRBV6-5 and TRBJ1-3, with a possible D match to TRBD1 (5 bases). Germline loops: CDR1 MNHEY, CDR2 SVGAGI. V was trimmed by 0 bases and J by 0 bases, leaving 9 bases between them. This CDR3 is 16 amino acids long. CDR3 nucleotides: TGTGCCAGCAGTTACTCGACGGGGCGCTCTGGAAACACCATATATTTT. Protein sequence: CASSYSTGRSGNTIYF.